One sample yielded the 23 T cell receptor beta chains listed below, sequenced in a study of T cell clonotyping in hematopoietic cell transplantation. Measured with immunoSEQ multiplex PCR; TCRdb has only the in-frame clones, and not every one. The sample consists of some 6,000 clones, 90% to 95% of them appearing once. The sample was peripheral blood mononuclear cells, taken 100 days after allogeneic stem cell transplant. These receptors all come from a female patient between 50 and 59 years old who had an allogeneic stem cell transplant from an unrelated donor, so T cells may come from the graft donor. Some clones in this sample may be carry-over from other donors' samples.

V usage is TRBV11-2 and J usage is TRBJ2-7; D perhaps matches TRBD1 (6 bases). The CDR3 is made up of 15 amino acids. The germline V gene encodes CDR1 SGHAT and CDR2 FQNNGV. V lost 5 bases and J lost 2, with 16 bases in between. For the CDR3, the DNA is TGTGCCAGCAGCCCCTTTCTGGGGGCACCCTACGAGCAGTACTTC. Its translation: CASSPFLGAPYEQYF.

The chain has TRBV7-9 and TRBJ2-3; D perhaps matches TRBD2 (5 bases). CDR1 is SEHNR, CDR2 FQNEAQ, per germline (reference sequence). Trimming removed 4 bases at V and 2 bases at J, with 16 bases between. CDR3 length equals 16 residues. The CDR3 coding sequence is TGTGCCAGCAGCTCTCGGACGGGGAAGTACACAGATACGCAGTATTTT. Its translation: CASSSRTGKYTDTQYF. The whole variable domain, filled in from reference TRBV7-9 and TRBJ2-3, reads DTGVSQNPRHKITKRGQNVTFRCDPISEHNRLYWYRQTLGQGPEFLTYFQNEAQLEKSRLLSDRFSAERPKGSFSTLEIQRTEQGDSAMYLCASSSRTGKYTDTQYFGPGTRLTVL.

The CDR3 nucleotides read TGTGCCAGCAGCTTATCTGGGTGGGACATGAACACTGAAGCTTTCTTT. This translates into CASSLSGWDMNTEAFF. This chain joins TRBV7-3 and TRBJ1-1; D is possibly TRBD1 (6 bases). Germline V gives CDR1 SGHTA, CDR2 FQGTGA. The CDR3 is made up of 16 amino acids. V lost 2 bases to trimming and J lost 0 bases, with 13 bases between them.

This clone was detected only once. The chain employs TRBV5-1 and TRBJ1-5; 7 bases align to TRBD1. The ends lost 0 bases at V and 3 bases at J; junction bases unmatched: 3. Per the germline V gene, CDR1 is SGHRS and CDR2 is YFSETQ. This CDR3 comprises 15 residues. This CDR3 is CASSLEGGANQPQHF. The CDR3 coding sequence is TGCGCCAGCAGCTTGGAAGGGGGCGCCAATCAGCCCCAGCATTTT.

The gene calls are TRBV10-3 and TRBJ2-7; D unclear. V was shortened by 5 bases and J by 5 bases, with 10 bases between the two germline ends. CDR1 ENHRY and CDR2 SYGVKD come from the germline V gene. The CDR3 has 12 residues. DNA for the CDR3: TGTGCCATCAGTAGGGTATGGAACGAGCAGTACTTC. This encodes CAISRVWNEQYF.

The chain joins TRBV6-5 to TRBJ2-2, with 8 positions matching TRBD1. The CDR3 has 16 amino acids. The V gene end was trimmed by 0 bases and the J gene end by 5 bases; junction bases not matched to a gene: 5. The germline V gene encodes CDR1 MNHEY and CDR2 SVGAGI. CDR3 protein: CASSYSLRTGTGELFF. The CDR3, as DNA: TGTGCCAGCAGTTACTCTCTCCGGACAGGGACCGGGGAGCTGTTTTTT.

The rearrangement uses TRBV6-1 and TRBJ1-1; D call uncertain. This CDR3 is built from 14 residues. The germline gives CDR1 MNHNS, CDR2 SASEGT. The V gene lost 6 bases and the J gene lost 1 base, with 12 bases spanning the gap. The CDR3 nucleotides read TGTGCCAGCAGCTTGACCGGACCGAACACTGAAGCTTTCTTT. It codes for CASSLTGPNTEAFF.

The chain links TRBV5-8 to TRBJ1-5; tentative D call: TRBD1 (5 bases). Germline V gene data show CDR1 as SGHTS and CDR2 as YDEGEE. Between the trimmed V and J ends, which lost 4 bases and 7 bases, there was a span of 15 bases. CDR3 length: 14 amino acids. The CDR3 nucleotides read TGTGCCAGCAGCCTCTGGGGGACGGGGCAGCCCCAGCATTTT. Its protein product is CASSLWGTGQPQHF. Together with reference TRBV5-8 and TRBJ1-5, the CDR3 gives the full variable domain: EAGVTQSPTHLIKTRGQQATLRCSPISGHTSVYWYQQALGLGLQFLLWYDEGEERNRGNFPPRFSGRQFPNYSSELNVNALELEDSALYLCASSLWGTGQPQHFGDGTRLSIL.

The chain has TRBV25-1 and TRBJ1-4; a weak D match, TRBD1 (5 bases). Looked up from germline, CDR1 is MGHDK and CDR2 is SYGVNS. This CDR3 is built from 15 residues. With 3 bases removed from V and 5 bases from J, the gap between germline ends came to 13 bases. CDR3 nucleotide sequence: TGTGCCAGCAGTGATTACAGGAGGGAAAATGAAAAACTGTTTTTT. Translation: CASSDYRRENEKLFF.

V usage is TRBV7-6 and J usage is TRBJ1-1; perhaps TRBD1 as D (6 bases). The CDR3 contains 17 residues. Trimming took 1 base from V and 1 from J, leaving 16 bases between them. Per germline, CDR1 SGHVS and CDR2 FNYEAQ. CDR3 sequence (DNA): TGTGCCAGCAGCTTAGTTCGCCCAGGACAGAGGAACACTGAAGCTTTCTTT. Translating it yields CASSLVRPGQRNTEAFF. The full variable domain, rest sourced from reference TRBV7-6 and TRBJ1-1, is GAGVSQSPRYKVTKRGQDVALRCDPISGHVSLYWYRQALGQGPEFLTYFNYEAQQDKSGLPNDRFSAERPEGSISTLTIQRTEQRDSAMYRCASSLVRPGQRNTEAFFGQGTRLTVV.

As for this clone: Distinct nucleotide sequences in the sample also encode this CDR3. CDR3 loop: CASSVDGQGRETQYF. As DNA, the CDR3 is TGTGCCAGCAGCGTAGATGGGCAGGGACGAGAGACCCAGTACTTC. The chain is built from TRBV9 and TRBJ2-5, with D perhaps TRBD1 or TRBD2 (5 bases each). Trimming removed 0 bases from V and 4 bases from J, with 13 bases in between. The CDR3 covers 15 residues. Germline V gives CDR1 SGDLS, CDR2 YYNGEE.

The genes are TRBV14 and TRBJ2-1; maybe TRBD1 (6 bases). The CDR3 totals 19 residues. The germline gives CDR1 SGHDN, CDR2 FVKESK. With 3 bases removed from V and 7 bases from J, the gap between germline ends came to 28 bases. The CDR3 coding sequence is TGTGCCAGCAGCCACCTCGACAGCAAGTACAGGGTTAGTATGAATGAGCAGTTCTTC. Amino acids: CASSHLDSKYRVSMNEQFF.

The CDR3 nucleotides read TGTGCCTGGAGTGCTCCCGGGACATTTTCCCGACCTTCCTACGAGCAGTACTTC. Its translation is CAWSAPGTFSRPSYEQYF. The chain recombines TRBV30 with TRBJ2-7; a weak D match, TRBD1 (6 bases). From germline, CDR1 is GTSNPN and CDR2 SVGIG (reference sequence). Trimming shortened V by 1 base and J by 1 base, and 23 bases separated the two germline ends. The CDR3 covers 18 residues.

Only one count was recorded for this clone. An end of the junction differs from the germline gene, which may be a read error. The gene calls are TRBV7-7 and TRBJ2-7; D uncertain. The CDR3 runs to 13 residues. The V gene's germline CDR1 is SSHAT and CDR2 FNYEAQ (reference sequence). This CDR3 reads CASSPTGAREQYF. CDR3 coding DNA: TGTGCTAGCAGCCCAACCGGCGCTCGCGAGCAGTACTTC.

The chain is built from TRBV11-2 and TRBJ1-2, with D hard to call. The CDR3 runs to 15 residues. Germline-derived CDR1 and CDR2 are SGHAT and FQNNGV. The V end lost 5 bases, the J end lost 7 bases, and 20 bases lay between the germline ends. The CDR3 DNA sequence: TGTGCCAGCAGCCAGCGGAGGGCGCAATGGGGTGGCTACACCTTC. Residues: CASSQRRAQWGGYTF.

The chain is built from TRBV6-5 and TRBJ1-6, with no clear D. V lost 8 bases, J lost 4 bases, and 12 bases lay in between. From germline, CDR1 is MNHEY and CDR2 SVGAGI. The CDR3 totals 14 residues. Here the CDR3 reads CASSEKGYNSPLHF. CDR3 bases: TGTGCCAGCTCGGAGAAAGGATATAATTCACCCCTCCACTTT.

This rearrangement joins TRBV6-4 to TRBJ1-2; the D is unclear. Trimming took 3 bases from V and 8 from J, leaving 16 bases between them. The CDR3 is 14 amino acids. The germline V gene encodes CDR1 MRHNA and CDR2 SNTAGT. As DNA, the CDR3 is TGTGCCAGCAGTGAAGGGAGCAGGCCTCCGGGCTACACCTTC. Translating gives CASSEGSRPPGYTF.

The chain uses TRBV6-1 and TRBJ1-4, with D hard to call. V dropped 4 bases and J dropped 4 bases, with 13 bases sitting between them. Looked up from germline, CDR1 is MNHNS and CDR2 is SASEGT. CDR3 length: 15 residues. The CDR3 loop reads CASSVAAGRNEKLFF. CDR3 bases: TGTGCCAGCAGTGTGGCGGCAGGACGTAATGAAAAACTGTTTTTT.

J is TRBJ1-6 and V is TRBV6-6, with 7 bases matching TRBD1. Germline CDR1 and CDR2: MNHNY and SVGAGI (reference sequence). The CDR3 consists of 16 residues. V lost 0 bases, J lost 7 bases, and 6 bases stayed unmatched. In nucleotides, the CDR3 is TGTGCCAGCAGTTACTCACAGGGGCGGGAAAATTCACCCCTCCACTTT. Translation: CASSYSQGRENSPLHF.

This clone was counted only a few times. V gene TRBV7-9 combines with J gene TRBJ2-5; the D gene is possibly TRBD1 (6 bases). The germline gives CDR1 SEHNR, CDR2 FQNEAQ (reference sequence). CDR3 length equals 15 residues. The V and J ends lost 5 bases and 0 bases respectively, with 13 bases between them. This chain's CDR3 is CASSPNTGNQETQYF. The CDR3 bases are TGTGCCAGCAGCCCCAATACAGGGAACCAAGAGACCCAGTACTTC.

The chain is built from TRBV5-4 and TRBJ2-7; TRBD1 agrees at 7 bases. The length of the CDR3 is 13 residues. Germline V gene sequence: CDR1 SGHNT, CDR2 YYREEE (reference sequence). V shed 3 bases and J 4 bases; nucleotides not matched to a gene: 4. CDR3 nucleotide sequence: TGTGCCAGCAGCTGGGACAGAAATTACGAGCAGTACTTC. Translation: CASSWDRNYEQYF.

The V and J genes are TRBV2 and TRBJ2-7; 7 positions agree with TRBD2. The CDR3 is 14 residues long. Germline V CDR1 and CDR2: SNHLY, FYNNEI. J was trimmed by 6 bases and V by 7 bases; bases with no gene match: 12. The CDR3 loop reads CASTTGSGAGEQYF. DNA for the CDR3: TGTGCCAGCACCACGGGGAGCGGGGCAGGCGAGCAGTACTTC.

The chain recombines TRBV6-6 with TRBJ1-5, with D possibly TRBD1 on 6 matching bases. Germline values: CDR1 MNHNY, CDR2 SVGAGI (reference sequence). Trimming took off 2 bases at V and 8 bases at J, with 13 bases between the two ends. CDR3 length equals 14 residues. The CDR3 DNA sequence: TGTGCCAGCAGTTACGGACAGTCAGTAGAGCCCCAGCATTTT. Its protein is CASSYGQSVEPQHF.